What follows are 27 T cell receptor beta chains derived from one specimen sequenced in a study of blood T cell repertoires in COVID-19. Repertoires were generated with immunoSEQ multiplex PCR, while TCRdb's copy carries only in-frame clones and drops some. The table shows 99,000 or so clones, with roughly 80% occurring only once. The sample comprised peripheral blood. These receptors all stem from a woman aged 80 or over with active or convalescent COVID-19.

This chain connects TRBV27 to TRBJ1-6; 7 bases line up with TRBD1. CDR1 and CDR2 (germline): MNHEY, SMNVEV (reference sequence). CDR3 length: 16 amino acids. V was pared by 3 bases and J by 8 bases, with 10 bases of the junction left unmatched. The CDR3 is CASSFSRGIGDSPLHF. The CDR3 coding sequence is TGTGCCAGCAGTTTCTCCAGGGGGATAGGTGATTCACCCCTCCACTTT.

The chain employs TRBV11-3 and TRBJ2-5; TRBD1 matches 7 bases. The germline V gene encodes CDR1 SGHNT and CDR2 YENEEA. Germline trimming cut 5 bases from V and 4 bases from J; bases unmatched to any gene: 10. The CDR3 sequence is 15 residues long. This CDR3 reads CASSPGQVPGETQYF. The CDR3 nucleotides are TGTGCCAGCAGCCCCGGACAGGTCCCCGGAGAGACCCAGTACTTC. Using reference TRBV11-3 and TRBJ2-5 for the parts outside the CDR3, the full variable domain is EAGVVQSPRYKIIEKKQPVAFWCNPISGHNTLYWYLQNLGQGPELLIRYENEEAVDDSQLPKDRFSAERLKGVDSTLKIQPAELGDSAVYLCASSPGQVPGETQYFGPGTRLLVL.

The chain joins TRBV29-1 to TRBJ2-5; 8 bases match TRBD2. This CDR3 is built from 14 residues. V shed 7 bases and J 2 bases; nucleotides not matched to a gene: 9. CDR1 and CDR2 (germline): SQVTM, ANQGSEA. The CDR3 DNA is TGCAGCGGGCAGGGTAGCGGGATACAAGAGACCCAGTACTTC. Translating gives CSGQGSGIQETQYF.

The chain carries TRBV28 and TRBJ2-1, with D unclear. V was clipped by 6 bases and J by 5 bases, with 14 bases between them. CDR1 MDHEN and CDR2 SYDVKM come from the germline V gene. CDR3 length equals 14 residues. CDR3 amino acids: CASSVSGGNNEQFF. CDR3 bases: TGTGCCAGCAGCGTGAGTGGCGGCAACAATGAGCAGTTCTTC.

The chain has TRBV29-1 and TRBJ2-7, with D perhaps matching TRBD1 (6 bases). Germline V gene sequence: CDR1 SQVTM, CDR2 ANQGSEA. The CDR3 sequence is 12 residues long. V lost 7 bases and J lost 0, with 10 bases in between. CDR3 coding DNA: TGCAGCGCTTGGACAGCCTCCTACGAGCAGTACTTC. This translates into CSAWTASYEQYF.

This chain connects TRBV9 to TRBJ2-3; tentatively, D is TRBD2 (5 bases). Looked up from germline, CDR1 is SGDLS and CDR2 is YYNGEE. Trimming removed 0 bases at V and 2 bases at J, with 7 bases between. The CDR3 contains 14 residues. The CDR3 bases are TGTGCCAGCAGCGTAGCTCGGGACACAGATACGCAGTATTTT. Protein product: CASSVARDTDTQYF.

This clone was seen a single time. The V and J genes are TRBV19 and TRBJ1-4; D perhaps matches TRBD1 (6 bases). Trimming removed 7 bases from V and 5 bases from J, with 17 bases in between. The length of the CDR3 is 15 residues. Germline CDR1 reads LNHDA; CDR2 reads SQIVND (reference sequence). The CDR3 nucleotides read TGTGCCAGTAAGCGACAGGCATGGGGGAATGAAAAACTGTTTTTT. Protein: CASKRQAWGNEKLFF.

The chain employs TRBV18 and TRBJ2-1; TRBD2 is a possible D gene (6 bases). This CDR3 is 14 amino acids long. Trimming removed 3 bases at V and 8 bases at J, with 14 bases between. Germline assignment: CDR1 KGHSH and CDR2 LQKENI. The CDR3 DNA sequence: TGTGCCAGCTCACCTGGAGGGGTTCGGGATGAGCAGTTCTTC. Encoded protein: CASSPGGVRDEQFF.

This clone was seen only once. This chain connects TRBV28 to TRBJ2-5, with TRBD1 matching 9 bases. The junction had 6 bases not matched to a gene; V was cut back by 6 bases and J by 4 bases. This CDR3 is built from 14 residues. The germline V gene has CDR1 MDHEN and CDR2 SYDVKM. The CDR3 region is CASRKGQGGETQYF. CDR3 sequence (DNA): TGTGCCAGCAGAAAGGGACAGGGTGGAGAGACCCAGTACTTC.

V is TRBV7-2 and J is TRBJ2-1; 8 nucleotides align to TRBD2. This CDR3 is built from 11 residues. In germline, CDR1 is SGHTA, CDR2 FQGNSA. The CDR3 sequence is CAMAGGNEQFF. CDR3 nucleotides: TGTGCTATGGCGGGAGGCAATGAGCAGTTCTTC.

CDR3 amino acids: CASSVGDRNSPLHF. The CDR3 region has the DNA TGTGCCAGCAGCGTAGGGGACAGGAATTCACCCCTCCACTTT. The gene calls are TRBV9 and TRBJ1-6; 8 bases match TRBD1. This CDR3 contains 14 residues. After removal of 0 bases from V and 7 bases from J, the junction contained 0 bases not matched to a gene. The germline V gene encodes CDR1 SGDLS and CDR2 YYNGEE.

The V call is TRBV6-5, the J call TRBJ1-6, with TRBD1 matching over 9 bases. The CDR3 totals 16 residues. V was pared by 1 base and J by 7 bases, with 5 bases of the junction left unmatched. Per germline, CDR1 MNHEY and CDR2 SVGAGI. CDR3 in DNA: TGTGCCAGCAGTTACTTGAGGACAGGGGAAAATTCACCCCTCCACTTT. This encodes CASSYLRTGENSPLHF.

The rearrangement uses TRBV27 and TRBJ1-1; D unclear. The CDR3 is 16 residues long. Germline V gives CDR1 MNHEY, CDR2 SMNVEV (reference sequence). Trimming stripped 5 bases from V and 6 bases from J, with 22 bases between. CDR3 residues: CASSAQPSLRLPEAFF. CDR3 sequence (DNA): TGTGCCAGCAGTGCTCAACCTTCCCTAAGACTTCCTGAAGCTTTCTTT.

This clone was counted once. V gene TRBV6-5 combines with J gene TRBJ1-1; D possibly corresponds to TRBD1 (5 bases). From germline, CDR1 is MNHEY and CDR2 SVGAGI. The length of the CDR3 is 15 residues. With 0 bases removed from V and 0 bases from J, the gap between germline ends came to 8 bases. The CDR3 DNA reads TGTGCCAGCAGTTACTCCGACAGAATGAACACTGAAGCTTTCTTT. Translating it yields CASSYSDRMNTEAFF.

CDR3 sequence reads: CASSGVGQRSYNSPLHF. As DNA, the CDR3 is TGTGCCAGCAGCGGGGTGGGACAGCGCTCCTATAATTCACCCCTCCACTTT. This chain connects TRBV11-2 to TRBJ1-6, with 7 bases identical to TRBD1. This CDR3 has 17 amino acids. V was clipped by 5 bases and J by 0 bases; unmatched bases: 7. In germline, CDR1 is SGHAT, CDR2 FQNNGV.

This clone turned up a few times. The V call is TRBV2, the J call TRBJ1-2; no firm D call. CDR1 and CDR2 from the germline V gene are SNHLY and FYNNEI. This CDR3 is 13 amino acids long. The V end was cut by 6 bases, the J end by 3 bases, with 11 bases between. CDR3 bases: TGTGCCAGCAGGGAACGGTTCGACTATGGCTACACCTTC. It specifies CASRERFDYGYTF. The complete variable domain, with remaining parts taken from reference TRBV2 and TRBJ1-2, reads EPEVTQTPSHQVTQMGQEVILRCVPISNHLYFYWYRQILGQKVEFLVSFYNNEISEKSEIFDDQFSVERPDGSNFTLKIRSTKLEDSAMYFCASRERFDYGYTFGSGTRLTVV.

The CDR3 spells CSVVGEPNEKLFF. The CDR3 bases are TGCAGCGTAGTGGGAGAACCCAATGAAAAACTGTTTTTT. The chain couples TRBV29-1 to TRBJ1-4; the D is unclear. This CDR3 region has 13 residues. Trimming stripped 6 bases from V and 5 bases from J, with 13 bases between. Germline CDR1 is SQVTM and CDR2 is ANQGSEA.

This chain links TRBV5-6 with TRBJ1-5, with TRBD1 identical over 8 bases. The CDR3 consists of 18 residues. CDR1 is SGHDT and CDR2 is YYEEEE in the germline V gene. V trimming: 4 bases; J trimming: 3 bases; junction bases outside the gene matches: 15. In nucleotides, the CDR3 is TGTGCCAGCAGCGCCAGCGCCGGGGACAGGTACTACAATCAGCCCCAGCATTTT. It translates to CASSASAGDRYYNQPQHF.

This chain connects TRBV6-5 to TRBJ2-5, with TRBD1 as a possible D gene (6 bases). CDR3 size: 13 residues. Germline CDR1 and CDR2: MNHEY and SVGAGI. Trimming took 7 bases from V and 2 from J, leaving 11 bases between them. In nucleotides, the CDR3 is TGTGCCAGCAAGTGGGGGCTGCAAGAGACCCAGTACTTC. Residues: CASKWGLQETQYF.

The chain employs TRBV7-9 and TRBJ1-1; 9 bases are a match to TRBD1. The V gene's germline CDR1 is SEHNR and CDR2 FQNEAQ (reference sequence). This CDR3 region has 16 residues. V shed 3 bases, J shed 3 bases, and the junction held 8 bases outside the gene matches. The CDR3 here is CASSFSRQGVDTEAFF. As DNA, the CDR3 is TGTGCCAGCAGCTTTTCCCGACAGGGGGTTGACACTGAAGCTTTCTTT.

The chain employs TRBV5-1 and TRBJ2-7; the match to TRBD1 covers 7 bases. J lost 3 bases, V lost 5 bases, and 5 bases had no gene match. The CDR3 sequence is 13 residues long. Germline V CDR1 and CDR2: SGHRS, YFSETQ. The CDR3 region is CASRTGTVYEQYF. CDR3 DNA sequence: TGCGCCAGCAGGACCGGGACAGTCTACGAGCAGTACTTC.

The chain employs TRBV27 and TRBJ1-3; no clear D. V dropped 2 bases and J dropped 2 bases, with 7 bases sitting between them. The CDR3 sequence is 14 residues long. CDR1 and CDR2 from the germline V gene are MNHEY and SMNVEV (reference sequence). The CDR3 DNA sequence: TGTGCCAGCAGTTTAAGGCGGGCTGGAAACACCATATATTTT. It translates to CASSLRRAGNTIYF.

V usage is TRBV28 and J usage is TRBJ1-5; D is possibly TRBD1 (6 bases). Germline V lookup: CDR1 MDHEN, CDR2 SYDVKM. The CDR3 has 13 residues. Trimming cost V 5 bases and J 7 bases, with 12 bases left between them. CDR3 bases: TGTGCCAGCAGTCCTCAACAGGGCCAGCCCCAGCATTTT. Translating it yields CASSPQQGQPQHF.

As for this clone: A read error may produce the germline difference seen at one junction end. The rearrangement links TRBV19 to TRBJ1-6; no clear D. The CDR3 spans 13 residues. Germline CDR1 reads LNHDA; CDR2 reads SQIVND (reference sequence). The CDR3 DNA is TGTGCCAGCAGTATAATCGGGGATTCACCCCTCCACTTT. As protein: CASSIIGDSPLHF.

The rearrangement links TRBV9 to TRBJ1-1; TRBD1 is a possible D gene (5 bases). Germline V gives CDR1 SGDLS, CDR2 YYNGEE. The CDR3 has 21 residues. V was shortened by 4 bases and J by 5 bases, with 36 bases between the two germline ends. The CDR3 region has the DNA TGTGCCAGCAGCCCACCCCTCCGGGAGTGGGGGGGTAGTAGAGGTGCGACTGAAGCTTTCTTT. Amino acids: CASSPPLREWGGSRGATEAFF.

This clone occurred once. The chain employs TRBV30 and TRBJ2-6, with D tentatively TRBD2 (6 bases). V shed 0 bases and J shed 3 bases, with 12 bases lying between them. The germline CDR1 and CDR2 sequences are GTSNPN and SVGIG (reference sequence). CDR3 size: 16 residues. The DNA for the CDR3 is TGTGCCTGGAGTGTACGGAGGGGACTTGGGGCCAACGTCCTGACTTTC. Translation gives CAWSVRRGLGANVLTF.

In nucleotides, the CDR3 is TGTGCCACCAGCCAGGGGACCCTATATAATTCACCCCTCCACTTT. Residues: CATSQGTLYNSPLHF. J is TRBJ1-6 and V is TRBV15, with TRBD1 as a possible D gene (6 bases). Germline loops: CDR1 LNHNV, CDR2 YYDKDF (reference sequence). V lost 5 bases and J lost 4, with 12 bases in between. The CDR3 totals 15 residues.